A single sample gave rise to the 5 T cell receptor beta chains below, sequenced in a study of blood T cells in healthy people across ages (dated by TCRdb to 2013 to 2016). Receptors were amplified or captured by 5' RACE. Data came from an Illumina HiSeq 2500. A second PCR of about 6 to 11 cycles was run with a J-beta primer mix and a sample-barcoded 5' primer. TCRdb reprocessing: public reads trimmed at Q25 with fastp, clones called with MiXCR, in-frame beta chains kept. Rows with one shared CDR3 protein collapse into an entry with the most common genes and DNA. The sample records fewer than 700,000 distinct CDR3 sequences, roughly two fifths of which are singletons. The biggest ten clones account for approximately 31% of the sample. Sequences were obtained from blood. These receptors all stem from a man older than 75 in good health.

This clonotype was detected a few times. One junction end disagrees with the germline gene, perhaps due to a read error. The chain links TRBV25-1 to TRBJ1-1; D uncertain. CDR1 is MGHDK, CDR2 SYGVNS, per germline. The CDR3 is made up of 14 amino acids. CDR3 in amino acids: CASSERGRFTDAFF. The CDR3 DNA reads as TGTGCCAGCAGTGAACGCGGACGCTTCACTGACGCTTTCTTT.

The chain joins TRBV30 to TRBJ2-7; D gene unclear. Germline assignment: CDR1 GTSNPN and CDR2 SVGIG (reference sequence). Trimming stripped 5 bases from V and 1 base from J, with 15 bases between. The CDR3 has 14 residues. The CDR3 region has the DNA TGTGCCTGGGATAAAAGGTTATTATCCTACGAGCAGTACTTC. This sequence encodes CAWDKRLLSYEQYF.

This clonotype was recorded a few times. The gene calls are TRBV7-2 and TRBJ1-6; TRBD1 is a possible D gene (5 bases). Trimming left V 2 bases short and J 9 bases short, with 17 bases between. This CDR3 is 16 amino acids long. Per the germline V gene, CDR1 is SGHTA and CDR2 is FQGNSA. CDR3 in amino acids: CASSLRGARVSSPLHF. The CDR3, as DNA: TGTGCCAGCAGCTTAAGAGGCGCCAGGGTCTCTTCACCCCTCCACTTT.

The chain employs TRBV20-1 and TRBJ2-1; 14 positions agree with TRBD2. This CDR3 comprises 18 residues. With 0 bases clipped from V and 7 bases from J, the junction kept 11 bases outside the gene matches. Germline CDR1 DFQATT, CDR2 SNEGSKA (reference sequence). CDR3 coding DNA: TGCAGTGCTAGAGATCCTGGGACTAGCGGGAGAGAGTGGAATGAGCAGTTCTTC. Protein: CSARDPGTSGREWNEQFF.

This chain joins TRBV6-1 and TRBJ2-7, with 7 bases identical to TRBD1. The J call could be wrong; TRBJ2-5 is a better fit for the DNA end. This CDR3 has 14 amino acids. CDR1 is MNHNS, CDR2 SASEGT, per germline. CDR3 sequence reads: CASSEPGQTETQYF. The CDR3 DNA reads TGTGCCAGCAGTGAGCCGGGACAGACAGAGACCCAGTACTTC.